Listed below are T cell receptor beta chains from one sample, sequenced in a study of blood T cell repertoires in COVID-19. Measured with immunoSEQ multiplex PCR; TCRdb has only the in-frame clones, and not every one. Of around 150,000 clones listed, around 90% are singletons. The sample was peripheral blood. These receptors were obtained from a man in his sixties with active or convalescent COVID-19. Each CDR3 is given with its conserved first and last residue. Each record gives: J gene, clone size, D gene, V gene, CDR3 DNA, CDR3 protein. A D gene is named only where the DNA matches it firmly. Some rows have no size entry. The others give once, few or many, or a class for an expanded clone.

TRBJ1-3 | NA | NA | TRBV19 | TGTGCCAGTAGTATCTTCAGTGGCAACTCTGGAAACACCATATATTTT | CASSIFSGNSGNTIYF
TRBJ2-1 | once | NA | TRBV7-2 | TGTGCCAGCAGCTTAGCTTATGGTAGCCCCATCTACAATGAGCAGTTCTTC | CASSLAYGSPIYNEQFF
TRBJ1-5 | NA | TRBD1 | TRBV29-1 | TGCAGCGTTGAGACAGGGAATAGCAATCAGCCCCAGCATTTT | CSVETGNSNQPQHF
TRBJ2-2 | NA | TRBD2 | TRBV6-5 | TGTGCCAGCAGTTACCTGGGACTAGCGCGTACCGGGGAGCTGTTTTTT | CASSYLGLARTGELFF
TRBJ1-2 | NA | TRBD1 | TRBV29-1 | TGCAGCGTTGAAGTCGGGACAGGCGGTGGCTACACCTTC | CSVEVGTGGGYTF
TRBJ2-1 | NA | NA | TRBV19 | TGTGCCAGTAATCGGGAAGGACGCGGTGAGCAGTTCTTC | CASNREGRGEQFF
TRBJ1-6 | few | NA | TRBV2 | TGTGCCAGCAGTGCGATGAGTTCGGGGGGTAATTCACCCCTCCACTTT | CASSAMSSGGNSPLHF
TRBJ2-5 | NA | TRBD1 | TRBV6-5 | TGTGCCAGCGGGGGGACAGGGGGTGGACAAGAGACCCAGTACTTC | CASGGTGGGQETQYF
TRBJ2-4 | NA | NA | TRBV7-9 | TGTGCCAGCAGCCCCCCCGGAGCCAAAAACATTCAGTACTTC | CASSPPGAKNIQYF
TRBJ1-1 | NA | NA | TRBV4-1 | TGCGCCAGCAACCACGGAGACAGAAGAGGCACTGAAGCTTTCTTT | CASNHGDRRGTEAFF
TRBJ2-2 | NA | TRBD1 | TRBV19 | TGTGCCAGTAGTATAGTGCAGGGGGCCGGGGAGCTGTTTTTT | CASSIVQGAGELFF
TRBJ1-2 | once | NA | TRBV11-2 | TGTGCCAGCAGCTCTCCCCAGGGCTATGGCTACACCTTC | CASSSPQGYGYTF
TRBJ1-5 | NA | TRBD1 | TRBV5-4 | TGTGCCAGCAGCTCGGGACAGCGCTCACCCCAGCATTTT | CASSSGQRSPQHF
TRBJ1-2 | NA | NA | TRBV15 | TGTGCCACCAGCAGAGGGGCGGGGCCTAACTATGGCTACACCTTC | CATSRGAGPNYGYTF
TRBJ1-6 | few | NA | TRBV5-4 | TGTGCCAGCAGCTTGGAGGGAGTAGGGAATTCACCCCTCCACTTT | CASSLEGVGNSPLHF
TRBJ1-5 | NA | NA | TRBV19 | TGTGCCAGTAGTATGACAGATTATAGCAATCAGCCCCAGCATTTT | CASSMTDYSNQPQHF
TRBJ2-3 | NA | TRBD1 | TRBV19 | TGTGCCAGTAGTACAATTACAGGGGTCACAGATACGCAGTATTTT | CASSTITGVTDTQYF
TRBJ2-3 | NA | TRBD2 | TRBV3-1/TRBV3-2 | TGTGCCAGCAGCCACGGCGGGGGGCGCTCAGATACGCAGTATTTT | CASSHGGGRSDTQYF
TRBJ1-2 | NA | NA | TRBV25-1 | TGTGCCAGCAGTGAGATAGGGGGAGGGCTCTATGGCTACACCTTC | CASSEIGGGLYGYTF
TRBJ2-1 | NA | TRBD1 | TRBV19 | TGTGCCAGTAGTAACGGGACAGGCTACAATGAGCAGTTCTTC | CASSNGTGYNEQFF
TRBJ1-1 | NA | NA | TRBV7-2 | TGTGCCAGCATCGGACGTCAGGGTTTCTTT | CASIGRQGFF
TRBJ2-7 | NA | NA | TRBV18 | TGTGCCAGCTCACCCTACAGCTCAACAACTTACGAGCAGTACTTC | CASSPYSSTTYEQYF
TRBJ1-4 | NA | TRBD1 | TRBV7-6 | TGTGCCAGCAGCAACCGACAGGGATCAACTAATGAAAAACTGTTTTTT | CASSNRQGSTNEKLFF
TRBJ2-1 | NA | TRBD1 | TRBV6-6 | TGTGCCAGCAGACCGGGACAGGGCTACAATGAGCAGTTCTTC | CASRPGQGYNEQFF
TRBJ1-1 | NA | TRBD1 | TRBV30 | TGTGCCTGGAGGGCGGACAGGGGAGCTATTTACTTT | CAWRADRGAIYF
TRBJ1-2 | few | TRBD1 | TRBV4-2 | TGTGCCAGCAGCCAAGATCGGACAGGGTATGGCTACACCTTC | CASSQDRTGYGYTF
TRBJ2-4 | NA | TRBD1 | TRBV18 | TGTGCCAGCTCAACAGGGGACGGAAACATTCAGTACTTC | CASSTGDGNIQYF